The count of the clone carrying this T cell receptor beta chain is one. The data stem from a study of blood T cell repertoires in COVID-19. Germline CDR1 is KGHSH and CDR2 is LQKENI. V was cut by 2 bases and J by 5 bases, with 13 bases left in between. The CDR3 runs 15 residues. Assay used: immunoSEQ multiplex PCR; TCRdb lists only in-frame clones, some missing. The sample lists tens of thousands of clones; roughly 84% were seen once. During active infection, Seattle patients enrolled and were then monitored through disease. The clonotype was recovered from a man in his 60s with COVID-19, enrolled during active disease. Sequencing was performed on peripheral blood. This sequence joins TRBV18 and TRBJ2-1; TRBD2 is a possible D gene (5 bases). The DNA for the CDR3 is TGTGCCAGCTCACCAAGGTTGCGGGCGGACAATGAGCAGTTCTTC. It codes for CASSPRLRADNEQFF.